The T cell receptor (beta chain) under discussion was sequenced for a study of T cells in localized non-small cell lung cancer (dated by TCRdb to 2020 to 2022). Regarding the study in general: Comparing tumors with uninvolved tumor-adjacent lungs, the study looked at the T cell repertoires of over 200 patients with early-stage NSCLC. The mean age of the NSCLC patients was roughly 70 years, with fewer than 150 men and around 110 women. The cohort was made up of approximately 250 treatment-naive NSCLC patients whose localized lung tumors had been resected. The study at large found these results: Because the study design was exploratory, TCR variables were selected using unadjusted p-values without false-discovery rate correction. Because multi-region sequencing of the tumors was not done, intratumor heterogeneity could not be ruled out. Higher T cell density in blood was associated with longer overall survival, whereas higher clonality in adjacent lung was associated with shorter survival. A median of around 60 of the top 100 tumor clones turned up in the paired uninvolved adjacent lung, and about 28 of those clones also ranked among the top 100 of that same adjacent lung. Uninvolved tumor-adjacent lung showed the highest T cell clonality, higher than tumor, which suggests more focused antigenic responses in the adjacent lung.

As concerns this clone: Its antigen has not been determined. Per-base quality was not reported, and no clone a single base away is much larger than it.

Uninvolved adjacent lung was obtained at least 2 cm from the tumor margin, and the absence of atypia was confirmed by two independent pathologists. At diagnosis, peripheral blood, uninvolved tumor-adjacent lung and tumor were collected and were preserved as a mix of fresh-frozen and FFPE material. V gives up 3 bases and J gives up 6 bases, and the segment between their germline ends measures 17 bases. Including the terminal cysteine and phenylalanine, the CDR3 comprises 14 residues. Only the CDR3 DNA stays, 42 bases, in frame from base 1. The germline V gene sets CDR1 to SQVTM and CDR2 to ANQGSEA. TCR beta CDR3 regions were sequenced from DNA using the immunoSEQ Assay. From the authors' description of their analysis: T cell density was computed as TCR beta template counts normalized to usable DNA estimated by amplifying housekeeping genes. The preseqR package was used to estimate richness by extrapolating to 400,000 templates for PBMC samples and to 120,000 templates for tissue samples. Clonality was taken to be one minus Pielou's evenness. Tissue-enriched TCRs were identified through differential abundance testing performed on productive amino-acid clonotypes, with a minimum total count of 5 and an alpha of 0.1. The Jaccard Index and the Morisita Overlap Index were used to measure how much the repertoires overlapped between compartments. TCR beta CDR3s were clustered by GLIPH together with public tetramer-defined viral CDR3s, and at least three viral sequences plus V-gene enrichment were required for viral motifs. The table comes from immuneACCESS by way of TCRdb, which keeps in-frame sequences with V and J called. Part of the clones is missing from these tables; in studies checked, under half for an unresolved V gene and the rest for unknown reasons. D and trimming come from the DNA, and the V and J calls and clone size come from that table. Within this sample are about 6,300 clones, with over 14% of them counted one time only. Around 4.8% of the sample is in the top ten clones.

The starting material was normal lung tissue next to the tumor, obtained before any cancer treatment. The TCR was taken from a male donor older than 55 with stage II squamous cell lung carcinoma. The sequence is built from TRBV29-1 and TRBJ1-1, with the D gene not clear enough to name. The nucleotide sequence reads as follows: TGCAGCGTTGATTTTGGGAATCTGAGGCCTGAAGCTTTCTTT. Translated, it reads CSVDFGNLRPEAFF. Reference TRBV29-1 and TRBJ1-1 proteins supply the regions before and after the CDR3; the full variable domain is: SAVISQKPSRDICQRGTSLTIQCQVDSQVTMMFWYRQQPGQSLTLIATANQGSEATYESGFVIDKFPISRPNLTFSTLTVSNMSPEDSSIYLCSVDFGNLRPEAFFGQGTRLTVV.